This T cell receptor beta chain appears in the sequencing data of a study of blood T cell repertoires in COVID-19. Study-level background: The analysed material was cDNA or gDNA that came from T cells, B-cell-depleted T cells, or PBMCs.

This clone showed up just a few times. This CDR3 has 15 residues. Per the study methods: For nucleated cells, counts were estimated from reference gene primer amplification. The protocol was immunoSEQ multiplex PCR, while the TCRdb copy is restricted to in-frame clones and leaves out a portion. That table is the source of V, J and clone size, and D and trimming were worked out from the DNA. The table records around 130,000 clones, just under 90% of them present only once. Sequenced: peripheral blood. The V and J genes are TRBV21-1 and TRBJ2-1; the table's D call of TRBD2 was not tested on the DNA. TRBV21-1 is designated a pseudogene. This sequence was found in a woman in her forties or fifties with acute or convalescent COVID-19. This chain's CDR3 is CASSGASGAGGEQFF. In DNA form, the CDR3 reads TGTGCCAGCAGCGGAGCATCCGGAGCGGGGGGTGAGCAGTTCTTC.